Presented here are 11 T cell receptor beta chains from one specimen sequenced in a study of blood T cell repertoires in COVID-19 (dated by TCRdb to the early 2020s). The library relied on the immunoSEQ multiplex PCR assay. The immuneACCESS repertoire file appears here via TCRdb, limited to in-frame rearrangements. These files lack a portion of the clones; in checked studies, under half of the deficit traces to unresolved V genes, and the cause of the others is not known. This sample has approximately 440,000 clones in its table, and around 88% of those were observed once. The top ten constitute over 10% of the sample. The material sequenced was peripheral blood. These receptor sequences come from a woman aged 50 to 60 with COVID-19, enrolled during active disease.

There are a few counts of this clone. A read error may account for a junction end that differs from germline. The J gene is TRBJ2-7, the V gene TRBV7-9; possibly TRBD1 for D (5 bases). CDR1 and CDR2 (germline): SEHNR, FQNEAQ (reference sequence). The CDR3 consists of 13 residues. CDR3: CATSRAETYEQYF. CDR3 bases: TGTGCCACCAGCAGGGCGGAGACCTACGAGCAGTACTTC.

The genes are TRBV5-4 and TRBJ1-6; D perhaps matches TRBD1 (5 bases). There are 14 residues in the CDR3. Germline V gene data show CDR1 as SGHNT and CDR2 as YYREEE (reference sequence). Trimming removed 3 bases at V and 7 bases at J, with 11 bases between. The CDR3 sequence is CASSSQTENSPLHF. As DNA, the CDR3 is TGTGCCAGCAGCTCCCAGACAGAGAATTCACCCCTCCACTTT.

This clone was seen once. Here the CDR3 reads CASSDPGQSSNYGYTF. CDR3 DNA: TGTGCCAGCAGTGATCCCGGACAGTCTTCTAACTATGGCTACACCTTC. The chain links TRBV2 to TRBJ1-2, with D possibly TRBD1 on 6 matching bases. The CDR3 covers 16 residues. Germline loops: CDR1 SNHLY, CDR2 FYNNEI. V was clipped by 3 bases and J by 0 bases, with 14 bases between them.

The genes are TRBV27 and TRBJ2-2, with a weak D call TRBD2 (5 bases). The length of the CDR3 is 14 residues. CDR1 MNHEY and CDR2 SMNVEV come from the germline V gene (reference sequence). Between the trimmed V and J ends, which lost 3 bases and 1 base, there was a span of 6 bases. CDR3 DNA sequence: TGTGCCAGCAGTTTCCGGGGGAACACCGGGGAGCTGTTTTTT. This sequence encodes CASSFRGNTGELFF.

CDR3 DNA sequence: TGTGCCACCAGCGATACTAGCGGGGGATCATGGAATACGCAGTATTTT. Translating it yields CATSDTSGGSWNTQYF. The chain couples TRBV15 to TRBJ2-3; TRBD2 matches 11 bases. The germline V gene has CDR1 LNHNV and CDR2 YYDKDF (reference sequence). The CDR3 totals 16 residues. Trimming took 5 bases from V and 7 from J; bases not matched to a gene: 11.

This clone was recorded only once. The rearrangement joins TRBV11-2 to TRBJ1-2, with D tentatively TRBD1 (6 bases). The V end was cut by 3 bases, the J end by 7 bases, with 15 bases between. This CDR3 region has 14 residues. Per the germline V gene, CDR1 is SGHAT and CDR2 is FQNNGV. CDR3 sequence: CASSFLTGESGYTF. CDR3 nucleotide sequence: TGTGCCAGCAGCTTCCTGACAGGAGAGAGTGGCTACACCTTC.

V and J are TRBV20-1 and TRBJ2-7, with a tentative D call TRBD1 (6 bases). V lost 6 bases, J lost 6 bases, and 12 bases lay in between. This CDR3 region has 11 residues. Germline CDR1 and CDR2: DFQATT and SNEGSKA (reference sequence). CDR3 protein: CSAHTGSEQYF. The CDR3 nucleotides read TGCAGTGCCCACACAGGGAGCGAGCAGTACTTC.

The gene calls are TRBV4-1 and TRBJ2-1; 10 bases are shared with TRBD2. The CDR3 runs to 17 residues. V was clipped by 4 bases and J by 0 bases; unmatched bases: 6. Germline V CDR1 and CDR2: MGHRA, YSYEKL. In DNA, the CDR3 is TGCGCCAGCAGCCTTGTTAGCGGGGGGAGCTCCTACAATGAGCAGTTCTTC. Amino acids: CASSLVSGGSSYNEQFF.

This clone was detected a few times. The chain has TRBV27 and TRBJ1-1; D call uncertain. CDR1 and CDR2 from the germline V gene are MNHEY and SMNVEV (reference sequence). V was trimmed by 3 bases and J by 3 bases, leaving 17 bases between them. This CDR3 is built from 16 residues. This chain's CDR3 is CASSFGDAFLDTEAFF. The CDR3 DNA is TGTGCCAGCAGTTTCGGAGACGCCTTTCTGGACACTGAAGCTTTCTTT.

The chain uses TRBV6-1 and TRBJ1-3; D unresolved. This CDR3 comprises 17 residues. CDR1 is MNHNS and CDR2 is SASEGT in the germline V gene. V gave up 6 bases and J gave up 0 bases, with 18 bases separating them. This CDR3 reads CASSERVTLGSGNTIYF. The CDR3 DNA reads as TGTGCCAGCAGCGAACGGGTGACCCTTGGCTCTGGAAACACCATATATTTT.

The V call is TRBV19, the J call TRBJ1-1; D gene uncertain. V was pared by 5 bases and J by 8 bases, with 9 bases between. This CDR3 is 11 amino acids long. Germline V gives CDR1 LNHDA, CDR2 SQIVND (reference sequence). The CDR3 DNA sequence: TGTGCCAGTAGTCGGGGAAGGGAAGCTTTCTTT. It yields the protein CASSRGREAFF. Supplemented by reference TRBV19 and TRBJ1-1, the full variable domain reads DGGITQSPKYLFRKEGQNVTLSCEQNLNHDAMYWYRQDPGQGLRLIYYSQIVNDFQKGDIAEGYSVSREKKESFPLTVTSAQKNPTAFYLCASSRGREAFFGQGTRLTVV.